These 2 T cell receptor beta chains originate from one sample sequenced in a study of technical replicates of blood from a few donors. Here immunoSEQ multiplex PCR was the method, and the copy in TCRdb shows in-frame clones only, minus some. The table shows fewer than 70,000 clones, with around 94% occurring only once. Material: T cells isolated from PBMCs. These receptors were collected from a human donor in good health.

V and J are TRBV5-1 and TRBJ2-5; 8 nucleotides match TRBD1. Unmatched junction bases numbered 7, after V lost 4 bases and J lost 5 bases. Germline V gene lookup returns CDR1 SGHRS and CDR2 YFSETQ. This CDR3 is built from 14 residues. DNA for the CDR3: TGCGCCAGCAGCCAGACAGGGGTGGATGAGACCCAGTACTTC. It encodes CASSQTGVDETQYF.

The chain links TRBV28 to TRBJ2-3, with 11 bases fitting TRBD2. CDR3 length: 16 residues. V lost 9 bases, J lost 6 bases, and 14 bases stayed unmatched. The V gene's germline CDR1 is MDHEN and CDR2 SYDVKM. CDR3 residues: CASEGITSGSADTQYF. CDR3 sequence (DNA): TGTGCCAGTGAGGGGATAACTAGCGGGAGTGCTGATACGCAGTATTTT.